One and the same sample provided the 29 T cell receptor beta chains below, sequenced in a study of low-dose radiotherapy and immunotherapy resistance in tumors. TRAV- and TRBV-specific primers were used for first-strand cDNA, which covered alpha and beta chains. Amplification, which lasted around 20 PCR cycles, used a constant-region primer and V-primer adapter to amplify TCRs. TCRdb recomputed calls from the reads with MiXCR, one row per CDR3 protein. The sample consists of tens of thousands of distinct CDR3 sequences, about 19% of them appearing once. The time point was: before trial treatment. Source: PBMCs, taken before treatment. The source of these receptors is a male donor with prostate cancer.

In this sample, this clonotype turned up many times. The CDR3: CSARVPGIGQPQHF. The CDR3 DNA reads TGCAGTGCTAGAGTCCCCGGGATAGGTCAGCCCCAGCATTTT. The V gene is TRBV20-1, the J gene TRBJ1-5, with D uncertain. This CDR3 is 14 amino acids long. Germline loops: CDR1 DFQATT, CDR2 SNEGSKA (reference sequence). The V end lost 1 base, the J end lost 6 bases, and 13 bases lay between the germline ends.

This clonotype was recorded at least ten times. V is TRBV5-4 and J is TRBJ2-5, with TRBD2 matching over 9 bases. Losses at the gene ends were 2 bases for V and 1 base for J; bases not matched to a gene: 6. Germline values: CDR1 SGHNT, CDR2 YYREEE (reference sequence). There are 16 residues in the CDR3. CDR3 sequence reads: CASSFASGATQETQYF. The DNA for the CDR3 is TGTGCCAGCAGCTTCGCTAGCGGGGCCACCCAAGAGACCCAGTACTTC.

Ten or more counts support this clonotype. The J gene is TRBJ1-4, the V gene TRBV5-4; TRBD1 matches 9 bases. CDR3 length equals 15 residues. The J segment lost 8 bases and the V segment lost 4 bases, leaving 9 bases of the junction unmatched. From germline, CDR1 is SGHNT and CDR2 YYREEE (reference sequence). CDR3 loop: CASSGTGGAEEKLFF. CDR3 DNA sequence: TGTGCCAGCAGCGGAACAGGGGGCGCCGAGGAAAAACTGTTTTTT.

This clonotype appeared many times. This rearrangement joins TRBV20-1 to TRBJ2-3; 10 nucleotides line up with TRBD2. J lost 5 bases, V lost 3 bases, and 8 bases had no gene match. Germline-derived CDR1 and CDR2 are DFQATT and SNEGSKA (reference sequence). CDR3 length: 15 residues. CDR3 DNA: TGCAGTGCTAGGCCCCTAGCGGGGGAGCGAGATACGCAGTATTTT. Amino acids: CSARPLAGERDTQYF.

This clonotype was observed many times. The rearrangement joins TRBV19 to TRBJ2-1; D unresolved. Per the germline V gene, CDR1 is LNHDA and CDR2 is SQIVND (reference sequence). The length of the CDR3 is 15 residues. Trimming pared 5 bases from V and 9 bases from J, leaving 20 bases between. CDR3 amino acids: CASSPGGPGLGEQFF. CDR3 DNA sequence: TGTGCCAGTAGTCCCGGCGGTCCTGGCCTTGGTGAGCAGTTCTTC.

The genes are TRBV9 and TRBJ1-1, with 9 bases matching TRBD1. The CDR3 length is 14 residues. The V gene's germline CDR1 is SGDLS and CDR2 YYNGEE. Losses at the gene ends were 6 bases for V and 5 bases for J; bases not matched to a gene: 8. CDR3 sequence (DNA): TGTGCCAGCAATCGGGACAGGGAAAATACTGAAGCTTTCTTT. It translates to CASNRDRENTEAFF.

This clonotype was counted ten times or more. The J gene is TRBJ2-5, the V gene TRBV28; D uncertain. The germline CDR1 and CDR2 sequences are MDHEN and SYDVKM. This CDR3 comprises 14 residues. Between the trimmed V and J ends, which lost 6 bases and 5 bases, there was a span of 16 bases. CDR3 protein: CASSRNWGGETQYF. The CDR3 DNA follows: TGTGCCAGCAGCCGTAATTGGGGTGGGGAGACCCAGTACTTC.

J is TRBJ2-7 and V is TRBV5-1; D gene unclear. Germline loops: CDR1 SGHRS, CDR2 YFSETQ. This CDR3 comprises 13 residues. Trimming left V 6 bases short and J 4 bases short, with 14 bases between. The chain's CDR3 is CASKVGTGYEQYF. CDR3 nucleotide sequence: TGCGCCAGCAAAGTGGGAACGGGTTACGAGCAGTACTTC.

This clonotype was observed at least ten times. The chain joins TRBV20-1 to TRBJ2-3; TRBD2 might be the D (6 bases). Germline V CDR1 and CDR2: DFQATT, SNEGSKA (reference sequence). This CDR3 contains 14 residues. The V and J ends lost 7 bases and 0 bases respectively, with 14 bases between them. CDR3 in amino acids: CSGYLATSTDTQYF. CDR3 sequence (DNA): TGCAGTGGGTATCTAGCGACCAGCACAGATACGCAGTATTTT.

This clonotype has ten or more counts. The V call is TRBV5-4, the J call TRBJ2-1, with a weak D call TRBD2 (5 bases). The germline V and J ends were trimmed by 0 bases and 0 bases, with 7 bases remaining between them. The CDR3 sequence is 15 residues long. The germline V gene encodes CDR1 SGHNT and CDR2 YYREEE (reference sequence). This CDR3 reads CASSLVGSSYNEQFF. DNA for the CDR3: TGTGCCAGCAGCTTGGTGGGGAGCTCCTACAATGAGCAGTTCTTC.

This clonotype was counted at least ten times. J is TRBJ1-1 and V is TRBV9; a weak D match, TRBD1 (5 bases). This CDR3 region has 13 residues. V was pared by 1 base and J by 5 bases, with 9 bases between. Germline lookup yields CDR1 SGDLS and CDR2 YYNGEE. CDR3 amino acids: CASSVTGGTEAFF. The CDR3 nucleotides read TGTGCCAGCAGCGTAACCGGGGGGACTGAAGCTTTCTTT. The full variable domain, in which reference TRBV9 and TRBJ1-1 provide the parts outside the CDR3, is DSGVTQTPKHLITATGQRVTLRCSPRSGDLSVYWYQQSLDQGLQFLIQYYNGEERAKGNILERFSAQQFPDLHSELNLSSLELGDSALYFCASSVTGGTEAFFGQGTRLTVV.

Ten or more counts support this clonotype. The gene calls are TRBV7-3 and TRBJ2-1; a weak D match, TRBD2 (6 bases). The V and J ends lost 6 bases and 4 bases respectively, with 19 bases between them. CDR3 size: 16 residues. CDR1 and CDR2 (germline): SGHTA, FQGTGA. The CDR3 nucleotides read TGTGCCAGCAGTGATCCCTTTAGCGGAGATTACAATGAGCAGTTCTTC. Its protein product is CASSDPFSGDYNEQFF.

The chain has TRBV21-1 and TRBJ2-1; the table gives TRBD1 as D, unverified against the DNA. TRBV21-1 is given as a pseudogene. The CDR3 is made up of 19 amino acids. The CDR3 sequence is CASSKDGQGPREGYNEQFF. CDR3 DNA: TGTGCCAGCAGCAAAGACGGACAGGGACCCCGTGAGGGGTACAATGAGCAGTTCTTC.

By proportion, this clonotype is medium-sized. V gene TRBV4-2 combines with J gene TRBJ2-3; 15 bases fit TRBD2. This CDR3 contains 16 residues. Per germline, CDR1 LGHNA and CDR2 YNFKEQ. With 3 bases clipped from V and 4 bases from J, the junction kept 2 bases outside the gene matches. CDR3 residues: CASSHGLAGGPDTQYF. CDR3 nucleotides: TGTGCCAGCAGCCACGGACTAGCGGGGGGGCCAGATACGCAGTATTTT.

This clonotype was recorded at least ten times. This chain uses TRBV6-5 with TRBJ1-2; TRBD1 matches at 7 bases. This CDR3 has 16 residues. The germline V gene has CDR1 MNHEY and CDR2 SVGAGI. The trim removed 6 bases at V and 8 bases at J, leaving 18 bases unmatched. The CDR3 bases are TGTGCCAGCAGCAAAAAACCATTCGGGACAGTGGGCGGCTACACCTTC. This codes for CASSKKPFGTVGGYTF.

There are many counts of this clonotype. This rearrangement joins TRBV3-1 to TRBJ2-1; 9 nucleotides agree with TRBD2. The CDR3 covers 17 residues. Germline CDR1 is LGHDT and CDR2 is YNNKEL (reference sequence). The V segment lost 1 base and the J segment 9 bases; nucleotides outside the gene matches: 13. The CDR3 is CASSQGGSGSPRSEQFF. CDR3 nucleotides: TGTGCCAGCAGCCAAGGAGGTAGCGGGAGCCCCCGGTCTGAGCAGTTCTTC.

This clonotype was seen only a few times. The CDR3 sequence: CASSWPIVNEQFF. The CDR3 coding sequence is TGCGCCAGCAGCTGGCCCATAGTCAATGAGCAGTTCTTC. This chain connects TRBV5-1 to TRBJ2-1; D is unresolved. Germline values: CDR1 SGHRS, CDR2 YFSETQ. This CDR3 region has 13 residues. Trimming shortened V by 3 bases and J by 6 bases, and 10 bases separated the two germline ends.

This clonotype was observed at least ten times. The chain combines TRBV12-5 with TRBJ2-7; D tentatively reads TRBD1 or TRBD2 (5 bases each). The CDR3 totals 13 residues. The germline V and J ends were trimmed by 4 bases and 4 bases, with 11 bases remaining between them. Germline CDR1 is LGHNT and CDR2 is FRNRAP. The CDR3 is CASGWGRGYEQYF. The CDR3 DNA reads TGTGCTAGTGGTTGGGGACGTGGGTACGAGCAGTACTTC. The full variable domain, in which reference TRBV12-5 and TRBJ2-7 provide the parts outside the CDR3, is DARVTQTPRHKVTEMGQEVTMRCQPILGHNTVFWYRQTMMQGLELLAYFRNRAPLDDSGMPKDRFSAEMPDATLATLKIQPSEPRDSAVYFCASGWGRGYEQYFGPGTRLTVT.

There are many counts of this clonotype. This chain connects TRBV29-1 to TRBJ1-5; D is unclear. Trimming took 5 bases from V and 2 from J, leaving 7 bases between them. This CDR3 spans 12 amino acids. The germline gives CDR1 SQVTM, CDR2 ANQGSEA. CDR3: CSVLDGNQPQHF. The CDR3 DNA reads as TGCAGCGTTCTAGATGGCAATCAGCCCCAGCATTTT.

This clonotype was observed a few times. The chain combines TRBV19 with TRBJ2-7; maybe TRBD1 (6 bases). From germline, CDR1 is LNHDA and CDR2 SQIVND (reference sequence). V lost 5 bases and J lost 1, with 9 bases in between. The CDR3 extends over 13 amino acids. The CDR3 DNA sequence: TGTGCCAGTAGTCAACAGGGTTCCTACGAGCAGTACTTC. The encoded protein is CASSQQGSYEQYF.

The count of this clonotype is one. This likely reflects a read error, since a far larger clone is one base away. This chain links TRBV20-1 with TRBJ2-1, with 15 bases aligning to TRBD2. Germline CDR1 DFQATT, CDR2 SNEGSKA (reference sequence). V shed 6 bases, J shed 10 bases, and the junction held 13 bases outside the gene matches. CDR3 length equals 16 residues. For the CDR3, the DNA is TGCAGTGCCCGGACTAGCGGGGGGGAAAAACGAACCGAGCAGTTCTTC. The encoded protein is CSARTSGGEKRTEQFF.

This clonotype was counted at least ten times. This CDR3 reads CSARKAEETQYF. CDR3 coding DNA: TGCAGTGCTAGAAAAGCGGAAGAGACCCAGTACTTC. This rearrangement joins TRBV20-1 to TRBJ2-5, with D perhaps TRBD2 (5 bases). In germline, CDR1 is DFQATT, CDR2 SNEGSKA (reference sequence). The ends were cut back, 2 bases at V and 3 bases at J, with 7 bases in the middle. CDR3 size: 12 residues.

This clonotype was observed many times. The CDR3 bases are TGTGCCAGCAATTTAGACAGTCGTTTAAACATTCAGTACTTC. It yields the protein CASNLDSRLNIQYF. The chain couples TRBV2 to TRBJ2-4; TRBD1 might be the D (5 bases). Germline CDR1 SNHLY, CDR2 FYNNEI. Between the trimmed V and J ends, which lost 7 bases and 6 bases, there was a span of 16 bases. The CDR3 extends over 14 amino acids.

In regard to this clonotype: It differs at one base from a far larger clone, so likely a read error. The chain recombines TRBV12-3 or TRBV12-4 with TRBJ2-3, with 8 bases identical to TRBD2. The CDR3 has 17 residues. CDR3 nucleotide sequence: TGTGCCAGCACCCACTTGACGGGGGGGACCCGCACAGATACGCTGTATTTT. Translated: CASTHLTGGTRTDTLYF.

This clonotype was seen at least ten times. The V and J genes are TRBV18 and TRBJ2-4; TRBD2 matches at 11 bases. Trimming at V came to 2 bases and at J to 0 bases, leaving 6 bases not matched to a gene. This CDR3 is built from 18 residues. Germline assignment: CDR1 KGHSH and CDR2 LQKENI. CDR3 sequence (DNA): TGTGCCAGCTCACCAACTACTAGCGGGAGTAGAGCCAAAAACATTCAGTACTTC. Translating gives CASSPTTSGSRAKNIQYF.

This clonotype was picked up many times. V gene TRBV28 combines with J gene TRBJ1-6, with D possibly matching TRBD1 (6 bases). The CDR3 sequence is 15 residues long. Trimming pared 5 bases from V and 0 bases from J, leaving 8 bases between. The germline V gene encodes CDR1 MDHEN and CDR2 SYDVKM. CDR3 coding DNA: TGTGCCAGCAGTGACAGGAGCTCCTATAATTCACCCCTCCACTTT. This gives the protein CASSDRSSYNSPLHF.

At least ten counts were recorded for this clonotype. This chain uses TRBV2 with TRBJ1-5; D ambiguous. Germline loops: CDR1 SNHLY, CDR2 FYNNEI. This CDR3 region has 14 residues. The ends were cut back, 3 bases at V and 0 bases at J, with 6 bases in the middle. The CDR3 DNA reads as TGTGCCAGCAGTGAGGTTAATAGCAATCAGCCCCAGCATTTT. Protein sequence: CASSEVNSNQPQHF.

This clonotype was detected ten times or more. The chain has TRBV5-8 and TRBJ1-6; tentative D call: TRBD1 (5 bases). Germline V gene sequence: CDR1 SGHTS, CDR2 YDEGEE. CDR3 length equals 17 residues. Trimming left V 0 bases short and J 9 bases short, with 19 bases between. CDR3 in amino acids: CASSLVSSGLTGSPLHF. In DNA, the CDR3 is TGTGCCAGCAGCTTGGTATCTTCGGGACTCACAGGTTCACCCCTCCACTTT.

This clonotype was detected ten times or more. The rearrangement uses TRBV4-1 and TRBJ2-3; 9 nucleotides match TRBD1. V shed 2 bases, J shed 4 bases, and the junction held 10 bases outside the gene matches. The CDR3 loop spans 17 amino acids. Germline V gives CDR1 MGHRA, CDR2 YSYEKL. CDR3 DNA sequence: TGCGCCAGCAGCCAAAAGATAACGGGACAGGGCTCAGATACGCAGTATTTT. Amino acid sequence: CASSQKITGQGSDTQYF.